This is a list of T cell receptor beta chains from one sample in a study of technical replicates of blood from a few donors. Sequencing was performed with immunoSEQ multiplex PCR; in TCRdb, only in-frame clones are kept and a portion is missing. The top ten hold over 0.2% of the sample, which has about 67,000 clones, less than 98% seen once. The source material was T cells isolated from PBMCs. All receptors come from a human donor in good health. CDR3s include the opening cysteine and the closing phenylalanine or tryptophan. D genes are given only for firm matches. Some rows mark clone size as missing; the rest say once, few, many or name a class of expanded clone.

V: TRBV4-2
J: TRBJ2-7
length: 14
D: NA
size: NA
DNA: TGTGCCAGCAGCCAAGCGTCTAGCGCCGTCGAGCAGTACTTC
CDR3: CASSQASSAVEQYF

V: TRBV9
J: TRBJ2-6
length: 19
D: NA
size: NA
DNA: TGTGCCAGCAGCGTAGGTCCCCCGGAATCAGGATCTGGGGCCAACGTCCTGACTTTC
CDR3: CASSVGPPESGSGANVLTF

V: TRBV5-1
J: TRBJ2-1
length: 19
D: NA
size: NA
DNA: TGCGCCAGCAGCCGGGTCGCGGGATCCACTTTTTCCTCCTACAATGAGCAGTTCTTC
CDR3: CASSRVAGSTFSSYNEQFF

V: TRBV29-1
J: TRBJ1-1
length: 15
D: TRBD1
size: once
DNA: TGCAGCGCGGGACAGGGGGCCATAGTGGGCACTGAAGCTTTCTTT
CDR3: CSAGQGAIVGTEAFF

V: TRBV14
J: TRBJ1-1
length: 15
D: NA
size: NA
DNA: TGTGCCAGCAGCCGGCCTAGCGGCCCTTTAACTGAAGCTTTCTTT
CDR3: CASSRPSGPLTEAFF

V: TRBV19
J: TRBJ2-5
length: 14
D: NA
size: once
DNA: TGTGCCAGTAGTACTGGACAGTCGGAGGAGACCCAGTACTTC
CDR3: CASSTGQSEETQYF

V: TRBV6-6
J: TRBJ1-1
length: 15
D: NA
size: NA
DNA: TGTGCCAGCAGTTACAGTGGGGGGGCTGGAACTGAAGCTTTCTTT
CDR3: CASSYSGGAGTEAFF

V: TRBV7-3
J: TRBJ1-1
length: 16
D: NA
size: NA
DNA: TGTGCCAGCAGCTTAACGGCCACAGAGACGAACACTGAAGCTTTCTTT
CDR3: CASSLTATETNTEAFF

V: TRBV13
J: TRBJ2-1
length: 15
D: TRBD2
size: NA
DNA: TGTGCCAGCAGGATAGCGGGACTCCTCTACAATGAGCAGTTCTTC
CDR3: CASRIAGLLYNEQFF

V: TRBV7-3
J: TRBJ2-7
length: 12
D: NA
size: NA
DNA: TGTGCCAGCAGCGTTACAGGACGCGAGCAGTACTTC
CDR3: CASSVTGREQYF

V: TRBV28
J: TRBJ2-3
length: 15
D: TRBD2
size: NA
DNA: TGTGCCAGTTCGCCTTCTAGCGGGCACACAGATACGCAGTATTTT
CDR3: CASSPSSGHTDTQYF

V: TRBV2
J: TRBJ1-1
length: 16
D: TRBD1
size: NA
DNA: TGTGCCAGCAGAACCGACAGGGGCCGGGGCGACACTGAAGCTTTCTTT
CDR3: CASRTDRGRGDTEAFF

V: TRBV11-2
J: TRBJ2-5
length: 18
D: NA
size: once
DNA: TGTGCCAGCAGCTTAGATCTAGGGTTGGCGGGCCAAGAAGAGACCCAGTACTTC
CDR3: CASSLDLGLAGQEETQYF

V: TRBV15
J: TRBJ2-5
length: 12
D: NA
size: NA
DNA: TGTGCCACCAGCAGAGCTATACAGACCCAGTACTTC
CDR3: CATSRAIQTQYF

V: TRBV7-2
J: TRBJ2-7
length: 12
D: NA
size: NA
DNA: TGTGCCAGCAGCTTTGCGAACTACGAGCAGTACTTC
CDR3: CASSFANYEQYF

V: TRBV7-7
J: TRBJ2-1
length: 13
D: TRBD2
size: NA
DNA: TGTGCTAGCAGCTTAGCGGGAGGGGGTGAGCAGTTCTTC
CDR3: CASSLAGGGEQFF

V: TRBV20-1
J: TRBJ1-1
length: 11
D: NA
size: NA
DNA: TGCAGTGCCCCTCGCGCCGACAGAGCTTTCTTT
CDR3: CSAPRADRAFF

V: TRBV14
J: TRBJ2-3
length: 15
D: TRBD2
size: once
DNA: TGTGCCAGCAGCTTAGCGGGATTTGGTTCAGATACGCAGTATTTT
CDR3: CASSLAGFGSDTQYF

V: TRBV5-1
J: TRBJ2-3
length: 14
D: NA
size: NA
DNA: TGCGCCAGCAGCTTTGGGGCGGGACCCGATACGCAGTATTTT
CDR3: CASSFGAGPDTQYF

V: TRBV28
J: TRBJ2-7
length: 14
D: TRBD2
size: NA
DNA: TGTGCCAGCAGTTCGCTAGCGGGAGTTCACGAGCAGTACTTC
CDR3: CASSSLAGVHEQYF

V: TRBV4-3
J: TRBJ1-5
length: 15
D: NA
size: once
DNA: TGCGCCAGCAGCCAGAACGCGGGGGGCAGTCAGCCCCAGCATTTT
CDR3: CASSQNAGGSQPQHF

V: TRBV19
J: TRBJ1-1
length: 12
D: NA
size: NA
DNA: TGTGCCAGTAGTATTAGAATCACTGAAGCTTTCTTT
CDR3: CASSIRITEAFF

V: TRBV2
J: TRBJ2-5
length: 15
D: TRBD1
size: NA
DNA: TGTGCCAGCAGTCCCCGGGACAGGGGAGGAGAGACCCAGTACTTC
CDR3: CASSPRDRGGETQYF

V: TRBV11-3
J: TRBJ2-7
length: 14
D: NA
size: NA
DNA: TGTGCCAGCAGCACTTCGAACTATCCCTACGAGCAGTACTTC
CDR3: CASSTSNYPYEQYF

V: TRBV20-1
J: TRBJ2-1
length: 10
D: NA
size: NA
DNA: TGCAGTGCTAGTATCTATGAGCAGTTCTTC
CDR3: CSASIYEQFF

V: TRBV6-9
J: TRBJ2-7
length: 10
D: NA
size: NA
DNA: TGTGCCGGAGAAGTCTACGAGCAGTACTTC
CDR3: CAGEVYEQYF

V: TRBV11-2
J: TRBJ1-1
length: 12
D: TRBD1
size: NA
DNA: TGTGCCAGCCACCGTGGGACAGGCTCGGCTTTCTTT
CDR3: CASHRGTGSAFF

V: TRBV27
J: TRBJ2-1
length: 16
D: NA
size: NA
DNA: TGTGCCAGCAGTTTAGGGGGGACAGTCTCCTACAATGAGCAGTTCTTC
CDR3: CASSLGGTVSYNEQFF

V: TRBV9
J: TRBJ2-5
length: 15
D: TRBD2
size: NA
DNA: TGTGCCAGCAGCGTAGATGTTAGCGGGAGTGAGACCCAGTACTTC
CDR3: CASSVDVSGSETQYF

V: TRBV27
J: TRBJ2-1
length: 16
D: TRBD2
size: NA
DNA: TGTGCCAGCAGTTTATCGTTTCGGGAGGCATACAATGAGCAGTTCTTC
CDR3: CASSLSFREAYNEQFF

V: TRBV30
J: TRBJ2-7
length: 15
D: TRBD2
size: NA
DNA: TGTGCCTGGAGTCCCGGACTAGCGGGAGTCTACGAGCAGTACTTC
CDR3: CAWSPGLAGVYEQYF

V: TRBV6-5
J: TRBJ2-7
length: 14
D: TRBD2
size: NA
DNA: TGTGCCAGCAGTTACGGGACTAGCGGCTACGAGCAGTACTTC
CDR3: CASSYGTSGYEQYF

V: TRBV25-1
J: TRBJ1-4
length: 17
D: TRBD1
size: NA
DNA: TGTGCCAGCAGTGGCCCCGGGACAGGGGATCGTAATGAAAAACTGTTTTTT
CDR3: CASSGPGTGDRNEKLFF

V: TRBV14
J: TRBJ1-2
length: 13
D: NA
size: NA
DNA: TGTGCCAGCAGCTCGGACTTTAGGTATGGCTACACCTTC
CDR3: CASSSDFRYGYTF

V: TRBV7-2
J: TRBJ2-3
length: 16
D: NA
size: NA
DNA: TGTGCCAGCAGCTTAGCGCACTTACCTAGCACAGATACGCAGTATTTT
CDR3: CASSLAHLPSTDTQYF

V: TRBV28
J: TRBJ2-7
length: 14
D: NA
size: NA
DNA: TGTGCCAGCAGTTTAGCGTTAGCCATCCACGAGCAGTACTTC
CDR3: CASSLALAIHEQYF

V: TRBV27
J: TRBJ1-5
length: 14
D: NA
size: NA
DNA: TGTGCCAGCAGTTCCACAGGGTTCAATCAGCCCCAGCATTTT
CDR3: CASSSTGFNQPQHF

V: TRBV9
J: TRBJ2-7
length: 15
D: TRBD2
size: NA
DNA: TGTGCCAGCAGCGTTCGTGCGGGAGGGATCGACGAGCAGTACTTC
CDR3: CASSVRAGGIDEQYF

V: TRBV30
J: TRBJ1-3
length: 12
D: NA
size: NA
DNA: TGTGCCTGGACCTTAAATGGAAACACCATATATTTT
CDR3: CAWTLNGNTIYF

V: TRBV28
J: TRBJ1-5
length: 15
D: NA
size: NA
DNA: TGTGCCAGCAGTTTCTACAGGGTGGGCAATCAGCCCCAGCATTTT
CDR3: CASSFYRVGNQPQHF